This TCR beta chain was sequenced in a study of T cells after yellow fever vaccination. This clonotype was found once. Germline V gene data show CDR1 as MDHEN and CDR2 as SYDVKM. The CDR3 is made up of 11 amino acids. V shed 5 bases and J shed 7 bases, with 6 bases lying between them. TCRdb fed the 5' RACE reads into MiXCR, producing one record per CDR3 protein. Altogether under 350,000 distinct CDR3 sequences are present, over 4% being singletons, with the ten largest covering around 23%. This TCR was sampled from a man between 18 and 29 years old who received the YFV17D yellow fever vaccine. The chain employs TRBV28 and TRBJ1-5, with D unclear. The material was PBMCs, obtained 5 days after the yellow fever booster vaccination. CDR3 sequence: CASSQEQPQHF. DNA of the CDR3: TGTGCCAGCAGTCAGGAACAGCCCCAGCATTTT.